What follows are 10 T cell receptor beta chains derived from one specimen sequenced in a study of blood T cell repertoires in COVID-19. The table came from immunoSEQ multiplex PCR; TCRdb's copy has only in-frame clones and leaves some out. Of around 200,000 clones listed, about nine tenths are singletons. The sample taken for sequencing was PBMCs or T cells enriched from blood (not recorded which). Every receptor here comes from a young man who had recovered from COVID-19.

V and J are TRBV11-1 and TRBJ2-7; 9 positions agree with TRBD1. V was pared by 2 bases and J by 3 bases, with 8 bases of the junction left unmatched. Germline CDR1 reads SGHAT; CDR2 reads FQDESV (reference sequence). CDR3 size: 16 residues. The CDR3 here is CASSLKGGTGLYEQYF. CDR3 bases: TGTGCCAGCAGCTTAAAGGGTGGGACAGGGCTCTACGAGCAGTACTTC.

The gene calls are TRBV3-1 (or the pseudogene TRBV3-2) and TRBJ1-5; 7 bases fit TRBD1. The V gene's germline CDR1 is LGHDT and CDR2 YNNKEL (reference sequence). Trimming took 2 bases from V and 7 from J; bases not matched to a gene: 5. This CDR3 region has 14 residues. CDR3 sequence (DNA): TGTGCCAGCAGCCAACGCACAGGGGTACAGCCCCAGCATTTT. Amino acid sequence: CASSQRTGVQPQHF.

The chain employs TRBV6-5 and TRBJ1-1; 10 bases align to TRBD1. This CDR3 contains 15 residues. V lost 5 bases, J lost 3 bases, and 6 bases stayed unmatched. Germline V CDR1 and CDR2: MNHEY, SVGAGI. The CDR3 DNA sequence: TGTGCCAGCAGTCCCGGGACAGGGGTGGACACTGAAGCTTTCTTT. It specifies CASSPGTGVDTEAFF.

The chain recombines TRBV3-1 (or the pseudogene TRBV3-2) with TRBJ2-7, with 7 positions matching TRBD1. Per the germline V gene, CDR1 is LGHDT and CDR2 is YNNKEL (reference sequence). The J segment lost 0 bases and the V segment lost 0 bases, leaving 5 bases of the junction unmatched. The CDR3 runs to 16 residues. The CDR3 sequence is CASSQDVGTASYEQYF. In nucleotides, the CDR3 is TGTGCCAGCAGCCAAGATGTTGGGACAGCCTCCTACGAGCAGTACTTC.

The CDR3 sequence is CASSFYVRAGTGELFF. CDR3 DNA sequence: TGTGCCAGCAGCTTCTATGTCAGGGCAGGCACCGGGGAGCTGTTTTTT. The chain carries TRBV7-6 and TRBJ2-2; weak D call: TRBD1 (5 bases). V gave up 3 bases and J gave up 4 bases, with 15 bases separating them. In germline, CDR1 is SGHVS, CDR2 FNYEAQ. The CDR3 runs to 16 residues.

This chain connects TRBV5-4 to TRBJ2-7; D uncertain. This CDR3 spans 12 amino acids. In germline, CDR1 is SGHNT, CDR2 YYREEE (reference sequence). Trimming removed 0 bases from V and 7 bases from J, with 8 bases in between. The CDR3 nucleotides read TGTGCCAGCAGCTTGGCTTCCGGTGAGCAGTACTTC. Amino acid sequence: CASSLASGEQYF.

This sequence joins TRBV7-8 and TRBJ1-1; D unresolved. Germline values: CDR1 SGHVS, CDR2 FQNEAQ. V shed 3 bases and J shed 1 base, with 6 bases lying between them. The CDR3 has 13 amino acids. The CDR3 is CASSFRQNTEAFF. CDR3 DNA sequence: TGTGCCAGCAGCTTCAGACAGAACACTGAAGCTTTCTTT.

The chain uses TRBV7-8 and TRBJ2-5; no reliable D call. V was cut by 1 base and J by 0 bases, with 9 bases left in between. The CDR3 contains 15 residues. CDR1 and CDR2 from the germline V gene are SGHVS and FQNEAQ. As DNA, the CDR3 is TGTGCCAGCAGCTTAGGGGTACTAAACCAAGAGACCCAGTACTTC. It codes for CASSLGVLNQETQYF.

The CDR3 reads CASGPGQTLAKNIQYF. The CDR3 DNA is TGTGCCAGCGGTCCGGGACAAACCTTAGCCAAAAACATTCAGTACTTC. This chain connects TRBV28 to TRBJ2-4; weak D call: TRBD1 (6 bases). Germline values: CDR1 MDHEN, CDR2 SYDVKM. Trimming left V 8 bases short and J 0 bases short, with 17 bases between. The CDR3 runs to 16 residues.

The rearrangement uses TRBV28 and TRBJ1-1; 7 bases map to TRBD1. The CDR3 is 15 amino acids. Germline-derived CDR1 and CDR2 are MDHEN and SYDVKM. The V gene end was trimmed by 3 bases and the J gene end by 1 base; junction bases not matched to a gene: 5. CDR3 coding DNA: TGTGCCAGCAGTTTGCGGGGACAGTCGAACACTGAAGCTTTCTTT. Protein product: CASSLRGQSNTEAFF.